The following is a T cell receptor beta chain sequence with its context. This sample was taken from a study of CD8+CD57+ T cells in acquired aplastic anemia. Overall study context: Sorting CD4+ and CD8+ cells gave DNA averaging 3.2 ug.

The use of genomic DNA as template underpinned the TCR beta VDJ and CDR3 profiling. One entry per CDR3 protein, called by TCRdb with MiXCR from the reads. This table holds some 48,000 distinct CDR3 sequences, about three quarters found once. V lost 6 bases and J 6 bases, leaving 13 bases between the germline ends. The CDR3 length is 13 residues. CDR1 is SNHLY, CDR2 FYNNEI, per germline. This chain links TRBV2 with TRBJ2-3, with D perhaps being TRBD1 or TRBD2 (5 bases each). The source material was sorted CD4+, CD8+, or CD8+CD57+ T cells (not recorded which) from PBMCs. The origin of this receptor is a human donor in good health, serving as a control. The CDR3 DNA sequence: TGTGCCAGCAGATTAGGGGAGCCCGATACGCAGTATTTT. Translation gives CASRLGEPDTQYF.